These 20 T cell receptor beta chains originate from one sample sequenced in a study of CD8+ T cells in alopecia areata. RNA, once extracted, was reverse transcribed into cDNA for use as the sequencing template. Data came from immunoSEQ multiplex PCR; TCRdb stores just in-frame clones and leaves some out. The sample includes some 120,000 clones, less than 50% seen only once; the top ten take about 10%. The sample taken for sequencing was NKG2D-low CD8+ T cells sorted from blood. The source of these receptors is a human donor with alopecia areata.

The chain joins TRBV5-1 to TRBJ2-7; D remains unclear. The length of the CDR3 is 12 residues. Germline lookup yields CDR1 SGHRS and CDR2 YFSETQ. The germline V and J ends were trimmed by 2 bases and 7 bases, with 10 bases remaining between them. The CDR3 protein is CASSFDWGEQYF. In DNA form, the CDR3 reads TGCGCCAGCAGCTTCGACTGGGGAGAGCAGTACTTC.

The chain carries TRBV27 and TRBJ2-7; 7 bases line up with TRBD2. V lost 3 bases, J lost 0 bases, and 2 bases stayed unmatched. This CDR3 is 14 amino acids long. Germline loops: CDR1 MNHEY, CDR2 SMNVEV (reference sequence). CDR3 nucleotides: TGTGCCAGCAGTTTGCGGGGGACCTCCTACGAGCAGTACTTC. Translated: CASSLRGTSYEQYF.

In this sample, this clone turned up once. The chain uses TRBV9 and TRBJ2-7; D remains ambiguous. The CDR3 loop spans 12 amino acids. Germline V lookup: CDR1 SGDLS, CDR2 YYNGEE. V lost 0 bases to trimming and J lost 5 bases, with 6 bases between them. CDR3 region: CASSVGVDEQYF. The CDR3 bases are TGTGCCAGCAGCGTAGGTGTGGACGAGCAGTACTTC.

This chain joins TRBV7-9 and TRBJ2-3, with TRBD1 matching 7 bases. Trimming at V came to 4 bases and at J to 0 bases, leaving 4 bases not matched to a gene. The CDR3 runs 15 residues. Germline lookup yields CDR1 SEHNR and CDR2 FQNEAQ (reference sequence). This CDR3 reads CASSSDRASTDTQYF. DNA of the CDR3: TGTGCCAGCAGCTCCGACAGGGCTAGCACAGATACGCAGTATTTT.

V gene TRBV29-1 combines with J gene TRBJ2-7; 7 positions match TRBD2. CDR1 is SQVTM, CDR2 ANQGSEA, per germline. After removal of 3 bases from V and 3 bases from J, the junction contained 8 bases not matched to a gene. CDR3 length: 14 amino acids. DNA of the CDR3: TGCAGCGTTGACGGCGGGAGTTGGGGCTACGAGCAGTACTTC. This gives the protein CSVDGGSWGYEQYF.

This chain uses TRBV29-1 with TRBJ1-2; no definite D call. Germline loops: CDR1 SQVTM, CDR2 ANQGSEA. This CDR3 is 12 amino acids long. V was shortened by 2 bases and J by 3 bases, with 7 bases between the two germline ends. This CDR3 is CSVENSDYGYTF. The CDR3 region has the DNA TGCAGCGTTGAAAACTCCGACTATGGCTACACCTTC.

CDR3: CSVEEWGQGHSGANVLTF. As DNA, the CDR3 is TGCAGCGTTGAAGAATGGGGACAGGGACACTCTGGGGCCAACGTCCTGACTTTC. This sequence joins TRBV29-1 and TRBJ2-6, with 9 bases that match TRBD1. V lost 0 bases and J lost 0; bases outside the gene matches: 6. Germline values: CDR1 SQVTM, CDR2 ANQGSEA. The CDR3 is 18 amino acids.

The genes are TRBV29-1 and TRBJ2-2; 11 bases align to TRBD2. The V gene's germline CDR1 is SQVTM and CDR2 ANQGSEA. The CDR3 loop spans 16 amino acids. The ends lost 3 bases at V and 4 bases at J; junction bases unmatched: 7. The CDR3 DNA follows: TGCAGCGTTGAGTCAGCGGGACTAGCGGCCACCGGGGAGCTGTTTTTT. Protein: CSVESAGLAATGELFF.

This chain links TRBV2 with TRBJ2-5; D unclear. The J call may not be correct, given that the DNA end is closer to TRBJ2-7. The germline V gene encodes CDR1 SNHLY and CDR2 FYNNEI. The CDR3 is 13 amino acids. The CDR3 DNA is TGTGCCAGCAAGCCAGGAAGCTCCTACGAGCAGTACTTC. Translating it yields CASKPGSSYEQYF.

This clone has just one count. In DNA form, the CDR3 reads TGTGCCTGGAGTCCACTTGTCCCTAGAGATGGCTACACCTTC. The encoded protein is CAWSPLVPRDGYTF. This chain joins TRBV30 and TRBJ1-2; D unclear. Trimming left V 2 bases short and J 6 bases short, with 16 bases between. Per the germline V gene, CDR1 is GTSNPN and CDR2 is SVGIG (reference sequence). This CDR3 contains 14 residues.

The chain has TRBV11-2 and TRBJ2-3; tentative D call: TRBD1 (5 bases). Germline CDR1 reads SGHAT; CDR2 reads FQNNGV. V was trimmed by 0 bases and J by 6 bases, leaving 13 bases between them. CDR3 length: 15 amino acids. The CDR3 bases are TGTGCCAGCAGCTTAGAGGTTGGGGCGAGCGATACGCAGTATTTT. Its protein product is CASSLEVGASDTQYF.

This chain uses TRBV29-1 with TRBJ2-7, with 8 positions matching TRBD2. With V trimmed by 7 bases and J by 6 bases, 11 bases remained unmatched. This CDR3 spans 13 amino acids. Germline assignment: CDR1 SQVTM and CDR2 ANQGSEA. The CDR3 DNA follows: TGCAGCGCCACCCCCGGACTAGCTGGCGAGCAGTACTTC. Protein: CSATPGLAGEQYF.

The chain recombines TRBV11-2 with TRBJ2-7, with 7 nucleotides matching TRBD1. Unmatched junction bases numbered 11, after V lost 0 bases and J lost 3 bases. Germline V gene sequence: CDR1 SGHAT, CDR2 FQNNGV. This CDR3 spans 17 amino acids. CDR3 in amino acids: CASSLDLQGVVLYEQYF. As DNA, the CDR3 is TGTGCCAGCAGCTTAGATCTTCAGGGGGTGGTCCTCTACGAGCAGTACTTC.

The chain combines TRBV27 with TRBJ2-2; D is unclear. Trimming left V 2 bases short and J 8 bases short, with 15 bases between. The germline gives CDR1 MNHEY, CDR2 SMNVEV (reference sequence). This CDR3 spans 15 amino acids. The CDR3 sequence is CASSLEAPRFGELFF. The CDR3 coding sequence is TGTGCCAGCAGTTTAGAAGCCCCACGTTTTGGGGAGCTGTTTTTT.

This clone came up once. J is TRBJ2-1 and V is TRBV6-1; D remains unclear. CDR1 is MNHNS and CDR2 is SASEGT in the germline V gene. CDR3 length: 12 amino acids. V dropped 3 bases and J dropped 8 bases, with 8 bases sitting between them. Here the CDR3 DNA reads TGTGCCAGCAGTGACGGTTCGGATGAGCAGTTCTTC. Residues: CASSDGSDEQFF.

The chain recombines TRBV29-1 with TRBJ2-7; weak D call: TRBD2 (6 bases). CDR3 length: 14 residues. Germline CDR1 and CDR2: SQVTM and ANQGSEA. The ends were cut back, 7 bases at V and 3 bases at J, with 19 bases in the middle. CDR3 DNA sequence: TGCAGCGCCGACTTACTAGAGGGAGGCTACGAGCAGTACTTC. Translation: CSADLLEGGYEQYF.

The chain couples TRBV29-1 to TRBJ1-3, with D maybe TRBD1 (5 bases). V lost 5 bases and J 4 bases, leaving 12 bases between the germline ends. Per the germline V gene, CDR1 is SQVTM and CDR2 is ANQGSEA. This CDR3 comprises 13 residues. The CDR3 here is CSVLGQGGNTIYF. CDR3 sequence (DNA): TGCAGCGTTCTCGGGCAGGGCGGAAACACCATATATTTT.

The gene calls are TRBV2 and TRBJ2-3; maybe TRBD2 (7 bases). V dropped 8 bases and J dropped 6 bases, with 12 bases sitting between them. The germline V gene encodes CDR1 SNHLY and CDR2 FYNNEI. The CDR3 length is 12 residues. The CDR3 here is CASLGGADTQYF. The CDR3 bases are TGTGCCAGCCTAGGGGGGGCGGATACGCAGTATTTT.

V usage is TRBV5-1 and J usage is TRBJ2-5; D gene unclear. The germline V gene encodes CDR1 SGHRS and CDR2 YFSETQ. Trimming removed 1 base from V and 0 bases from J, with 4 bases in between. The CDR3 covers 13 residues. Here the CDR3 DNA reads TGCGCCAGCAGCTTGACGGACCAAGAGACCCAGTACTTC. It translates to CASSLTDQETQYF. The complete variable domain, with remaining parts taken from reference TRBV5-1 and TRBJ2-5, reads KAGVTQTPRYLIKTRGQQVTLSCSPISGHRSVSWYQQTPGQGLQFLFEYFSETQRNKGNFPGRFSGRQFSNSRSEMNVSTLELGDSALYLCASSLTDQETQYFGPGTRLLVL.

This clone has only a few counts. The chain has TRBV20-1 and TRBJ2-7, with no clear D. This CDR3 has 11 amino acids. Trimming shortened V by 5 bases and J by 3 bases, and 8 bases separated the two germline ends. The germline V gene has CDR1 DFQATT and CDR2 SNEGSKA (reference sequence). CDR3 amino acids: CSAEDRYEQYF. As DNA, the CDR3 is TGCAGTGCTGAAGACCGCTACGAGCAGTACTTC.